A selection of T cell receptor beta chains follows, all from one sample in a study of spatial heterogeneity in lung cancer. MiXCR, applied by TCRdb to the 5' RACE reads, yields one record per CDR3 protein. The sample has 25,000 or so distinct CDR3 sequences, roughly 4.5% seen once. This specimen consisted of PBMCs, obtained at surgery. The source is a male donor with early-stage non-small cell lung cancer. Both conserved end residues are part of each CDR3. Fields, in order: D gene, V gene, clone size, J gene, CDR3 DNA, CDR3 protein. The D gene is left open where the match is weak. Size tells how often a clone was seen (once, few, many) or the class of an expanded clone, and some rows leave it out.

NA,TRBV20-1,many,TRBJ1-1,TGCAGTGCTGAAAACCCGAGGGTATGGGACACTGAAGCTTTCTTT,CSAENPRVWDTEAFF
TRBD1,TRBV6-5,many,TRBJ1-1,TGTGCCAGCAGTTACTCGCGGGGGGGACAGACTGAAGCTTTCTTT,CASSYSRGGQTEAFF
NA,TRBV12-3/TRBV12-4,many,TRBJ2-1,TGTGCCAGCAGTCCCAGCGGTACCTACAATGAGCAGTTCTTC,CASSPSGTYNEQFF
TRBD1,TRBV7-2,many,TRBJ1-1,TGTGCCAGCAGCTATACAGGGGCCACTGAAGCTTTCTTT,CASSYTGATEAFF
TRBD1,TRBV6-5,many,TRBJ2-3,TGTGCCAGCAGTTTATCCTCCGGGACAGGGGGATCAGATACGCAGTATTTT,CASSLSSGTGGSDTQYF
TRBD1,TRBV24-1,many,TRBJ1-6,TGTGCCACCCACCGCGGGGCAGGGGGGAATTCACCCCTCCACTTT,CATHRGAGGNSPLHF
NA,TRBV28,medium-sized,TRBJ2-4,TGTGCCAGCAGTTCACCAGCGCGGAACATTCAGTACTTC,CASSSPARNIQYF
TRBD2,TRBV7-8,many,TRBJ2-4,TGTGCCAGCAGCCGGACTAGCGGGGGCCCCGGGGTAAACATTCAGTACTTC,CASSRTSGGPGVNIQYF
TRBD1,TRBV27,many,TRBJ2-6,TGTGCCAGCAGTTCAACCCACAGGGGAATCCCTGGGGCCAACGTCCTGACTTTC,CASSSTHRGIPGANVLTF
NA,TRBV12-3/TRBV12-4,many,TRBJ1-2,TGTGCCAGCACATTCGAGACAGGCCTTTCCTATGGCTACACCTTC,CASTFETGLSYGYTF
NA,TRBV5-1,NA,TRBJ1-3,TGCGCCAGCAGCTTGGGGTCAGCATCCTCTGGAAACACCATATATTTT,CASSLGSASSGNTIYF
NA,TRBV20-1,many,TRBJ2-2,TGCAGTGCTAGAGCCGGCAGCACGAACACCGGGGAGCTGTTTTTT,CSARAGSTNTGELFF
NA,TRBV30,few,TRBJ1-5,TGTGCCTGGAGTGTTGGAGGTTATCAGCCCCAGCATTTT,CAWSVGGYQPQHF
NA,TRBV3-1,many,TRBJ1-5,TGTGCCAGCAGCCCGCTCCTACGCACCCAGCCCCAGCATTTT,CASSPLLRTQPQHF
TRBD2,TRBV28,many,TRBJ2-1,TGTGCCAGCAGTCGGACTAGCGGCTTGGCCTACAATGAGCAGTTCTTC,CASSRTSGLAYNEQFF
TRBD2,TRBV27,many,TRBJ2-3,TGTGCCAGCAGTTTTTATGTAGCGGGAGGCAGTACAGATACGCAGTATTTT,CASSFYVAGGSTDTQYF
NA,TRBV28,many,TRBJ2-2,TGTGCCAGCAGTCCGCCGGGCTTGAGAACCGGGGAGCTGTTTTTT,CASSPPGLRTGELFF
NA,TRBV28,many,TRBJ2-3,TGTGCCAGCAGTTTCATTCTTAAGAGTGGCACAGATACGCAGTATTTT,CASSFILKSGTDTQYF
NA,TRBV30,NA,TRBJ1-2,TGTGCCTGGAGTTTCGACACGGACTATGGCTACACCTTC,CAWSFDTDYGYTF
NA,TRBV15,many,TRBJ1-2,TGTGCCACCAGCAGAGACAGTTTGGCCTATGGCTACACCTTC,CATSRDSLAYGYTF